This T cell receptor (beta chain) was profiled in a study of T cells after yellow fever vaccination. Study details: For low cell numbers, libraries were made with SMART-Seq v4 Ultra Low Input. Whole-study findings and limits: Clonotype sharing between CD4 and CD8 compartments was small. Most primary-vaccination clones reappeared after the booster (approximately 95% CD4, about 90% CD8).

This clonotype was detected many times. Its antigen is as yet unknown. CDR3 size: 16 residues. Germline CDR1 and CDR2: DFQATT and SNEGSKA (reference sequence). V dropped 5 bases and J dropped 2; count of bases not matched to a gene: 7. UMIs were added to TCR cDNA along with a universal primer site when it was made by 5'RACE template switching. MiXCR was run by TCRdb on the 5' RACE reads, yielding one entry per CDR3 protein. This sample carries approximately 250,000 distinct CDR3 sequences, more than 3.5% of them seen once, and the ten largest clones take 19%. The genes are TRBV20-1 and TRBJ1-5; TRBD1 matches 12 bases. This TCR derives from a man younger than 30 who received the YFV17D yellow fever vaccine. The source was PBMCs, collected 15 days after the yellow fever booster vaccination. CDR3 loop: CSARGTGGFGNQPQHF. CDR3 bases: TGCAGTGCTCGAGGGACAGGGGGCTTCGGCAATCAGCCCCAGCATTTT.